This passage covers 8 T cell receptor beta chains from one sample sequenced in a study of neoadjuvant anti-PD-1 for oral cavity cancer. The table came from immunoSEQ multiplex PCR; TCRdb's copy has only in-frame clones and leaves some out. The table includes around 30,000 clones, more than 75% detected once. The input for sequencing was PBMCs, taken before nivolumab (anti-PD-1) treatment. The receptors originated from a person aged 40 to 85 with oral cavity squamous cell carcinoma.

This rearrangement joins TRBV4-3 to TRBJ2-3, with 10 bases lining up with TRBD2. Germline CDR1 reads LGHNA; CDR2 reads YSLEER. V lost 0 bases to trimming and J lost 1 base; unmatched junction nucleotides: 4. The CDR3 has 17 residues. DNA for the CDR3: TGCGCCAGCAGCCAAGAAACTAGCGGGACCCGCACAGATACGCAGTATTTT. It translates to CASSQETSGTRTDTQYF.

This chain uses TRBV27 with TRBJ1-2; perhaps TRBD1 as D (6 bases). Germline V lookup: CDR1 MNHEY, CDR2 SMNVEV (reference sequence). The V gene lost 3 bases and the J gene lost 0 bases, with 11 bases spanning the gap. The CDR3 contains 15 residues. CDR3 nucleotides: TGTGCCAGCAGTTTTACAGGGCAGGCTAACTATGGCTACACCTTC. Its translation: CASSFTGQANYGYTF.

This chain's CDR3 is CASTPGGGSYGYTF. In DNA, the CDR3 is TGTGCCAGCACCCCGGGCGGGGGAAGCTATGGCTACACCTTC. This rearrangement joins TRBV7-2 to TRBJ1-2, with D possibly being TRBD1 (5 bases). Trimming took off 7 bases at V and 4 bases at J, with 16 bases between the two ends. This CDR3 spans 14 amino acids. Germline lookup yields CDR1 SGHTA and CDR2 FQGNSA.

This chain connects TRBV6-1 to TRBJ1-1; D is ambiguous. Between the trimmed V and J ends, which lost 6 bases and 5 bases, there was a span of 13 bases. Germline-derived CDR1 and CDR2 are MNHNS and SASEGT. This CDR3 has 13 amino acids. This CDR3 is CASSLGVVTEAFF. The CDR3 nucleotides are TGTGCCAGCAGCCTCGGGGTTGTTACTGAAGCTTTCTTT.

The chain uses TRBV28 and TRBJ1-4; D unresolved. With 3 bases removed from V and 12 bases from J, the gap between germline ends came to 8 bases. CDR3 length: 11 residues. Germline V lookup: CDR1 MDHEN, CDR2 SYDVKM. CDR3 coding DNA: TGTGCCAGCAGTTTGGCCGATCAACTGTTTTTT. Protein: CASSLADQLFF.

J is TRBJ2-7 and V is TRBV5-6; the D call may be TRBD1 or TRBD2 (5 bases each). This CDR3 is built from 12 residues. Trimming shortened V by 0 bases and J by 9 bases, and 10 bases separated the two germline ends. Germline CDR1 and CDR2: SGHDT and YYEEEE. CDR3 in amino acids: CASSLGTGAQYF. For the CDR3, the DNA is TGTGCCAGCAGCTTGGGCACCGGGGCGCAGTACTTC.

The gene calls are TRBV7-8 and TRBJ2-7, with D tentatively TRBD2 (6 bases). Germline V gives CDR1 SGHVS, CDR2 FQNEAQ. This CDR3 contains 15 residues. V lost 8 bases to trimming and J lost 3 bases, with 20 bases between them. The CDR3 DNA follows: TGTGCCAGCGGAGGGGCCGGGACGGGGATCTACGAGCAGTACTTC. Protein sequence: CASGGAGTGIYEQYF.

V is TRBV2 and J is TRBJ2-7; D may be TRBD1 (6 bases). Trimming took 7 bases from V and 4 from J, leaving 11 bases between them. Germline V gene lookup returns CDR1 SNHLY and CDR2 FYNNEI. The CDR3 has 12 residues. CDR3 in amino acids: CASTVRGYEQYF. CDR3 sequence (DNA): TGTGCCAGCACCGTGAGGGGGTACGAGCAGTACTTC.